A single sample is the source of the 27 T cell receptor beta chains below, sequenced in a study of identifying expanded T cells in peripheral blood. Measured with immunoSEQ multiplex PCR; TCRdb has only the in-frame clones, and not every one. The data contain 70,000 to 95,000 clones, about nine tenths of them singletons. Sequenced: blood. The receptor source for this set is a person aged 18 to 75 in good health.

The chain carries TRBV4-1 and TRBJ2-1; 10 bases agree with TRBD2. Per the germline V gene, CDR1 is MGHRA and CDR2 is YSYEKL. The CDR3 loop spans 16 amino acids. After removal of 3 bases from V and 5 bases from J, the junction contained 7 bases not matched to a gene. The CDR3 sequence is CASSQPSGRADNEQFF. The CDR3, as DNA: TGCGCCAGCAGCCAGCCAAGCGGGAGGGCGGACAATGAGCAGTTCTTC.

Only one count was recorded for this clone. The chain carries TRBV19 and TRBJ1-4, with 8 bases identical to TRBD1. CDR3 size: 15 residues. CDR1 and CDR2 from the germline V gene are LNHDA and SQIVND (reference sequence). V was clipped by 1 base and J by 7 bases; unmatched bases: 5. The CDR3 nucleotides are TGTGCCAGTAGTATAGCGACAGGGGTCGGTGAAAAACTGTTTTTT. Translated: CASSIATGVGEKLFF.

The chain has TRBV6-5 and TRBJ2-1; 7 positions match TRBD2. Germline CDR1 is MNHEY and CDR2 is SVGAGI. The V gene end was trimmed by 4 bases and the J gene end by 6 bases; junction bases not matched to a gene: 3. CDR3 size: 13 residues. The CDR3 spells CASSSRELNEQFF. CDR3 bases: TGTGCCAGCAGTTCGCGGGAGCTCAATGAGCAGTTCTTC.

This rearrangement joins TRBV4-1 to TRBJ2-5; the match to TRBD2 covers 7 bases. Trimming at V came to 3 bases and at J to 5 bases, leaving 6 bases not matched to a gene. CDR1 and CDR2 from the germline V gene are MGHRA and YSYEKL. The CDR3 has 14 amino acids. CDR3 bases: TGCGCCAGCAGCCAGTTACTAGCGAGGGAGACCCAGTACTTC. It is translated as CASSQLLARETQYF.

The chain couples TRBV2 to TRBJ1-1; D perhaps matches TRBD1 (5 bases). This CDR3 is 16 amino acids long. Germline CDR1 and CDR2: SNHLY and FYNNEI. Trimming shortened V by 4 bases and J by 1 base, and 16 bases separated the two germline ends. CDR3 DNA sequence: TGTGCCAGCAGTGGGGTCGGTTTCGGGACGAACACTGAAGCTTTCTTT. Amino acid sequence: CASSGVGFGTNTEAFF.

The chain recombines TRBV11-2 with TRBJ2-1, with D uncertain. The V gene lost 5 bases and the J gene lost 4 bases, with 6 bases spanning the gap. The CDR3 has 12 residues. Germline V CDR1 and CDR2: SGHAT, FQNNGV. DNA of the CDR3: TGTGCCAGCAGCCGTTCTTACAATGAGCAGTTCTTC. Encoded protein: CASSRSYNEQFF.

The chain uses TRBV19 and TRBJ2-7, with 9 bases that match TRBD1. The CDR3 runs 14 residues. Trimming cost V 6 bases and J 7 bases; bases outside gene matches: 10. The V gene's germline CDR1 is LNHDA and CDR2 SQIVND (reference sequence). CDR3 residues: CASRGTQGAREQYF. In DNA, the CDR3 is TGTGCCAGTAGGGGAACACAGGGGGCGCGAGAGCAGTACTTC.

The chain has TRBV14 and TRBJ2-2, with 9 bases matching TRBD1. Trimming took 3 bases from V and 6 from J; bases not matched to a gene: 5. This CDR3 region has 15 residues. Looked up from germline, CDR1 is SGHDN and CDR2 is FVKESK. The CDR3 reads CASSQNRGLAGELFF. The CDR3 nucleotides are TGTGCCAGCAGCCAGAACAGGGGGCTGGCCGGGGAGCTGTTTTTT.

This clone is medium-sized (0.01 to 0.1%) in the sample. The gene calls are TRBV6-1 and TRBJ2-7; TRBD1 agrees at 9 bases. V was clipped by 3 bases and J by 1 base; unmatched bases: 4. The CDR3 is 15 amino acids. CDR1 and CDR2 from the germline V gene are MNHNS and SASEGT. The CDR3 coding sequence is TGTGCCAGCAGTGAGTCGACAGGGGGATCCTACGAGCAGTACTTC. It translates to CASSESTGGSYEQYF.

This chain connects TRBV29-1 to TRBJ2-7; D possibly uses TRBD1 or TRBD2 (5 bases each). This CDR3 region has 12 residues. CDR1 is SQVTM, CDR2 ANQGSEA, per germline. Trimming left V 4 bases short and J 2 bases short, with 9 bases between. CDR3 DNA: TGCAGCGTTGGGGGGTCTACCTACGAGCAGTACTTC. This codes for CSVGGSTYEQYF.

The V and J genes are TRBV11-3 and TRBJ2-7; D remains unclear. There are 13 residues in the CDR3. Germline CDR1 SGHNT, CDR2 YENEEA. V shed 2 bases and J shed 5 bases, with 10 bases lying between them. The CDR3 loop reads CASSLLSWDEQYF. The CDR3 DNA sequence: TGTGCCAGCAGCTTATTGTCATGGGACGAGCAGTACTTC.

The chain uses TRBV27 and TRBJ2-1; TRBD1 agrees at 7 bases. CDR1 and CDR2 from the germline V gene are MNHEY and SMNVEV (reference sequence). This CDR3 has 16 residues. V lost 2 bases, J lost 2 bases, and 6 bases stayed unmatched. CDR3 sequence (DNA): TGTGCCAGCAGTTTAATTGAGGGACAGACCTACAATGAGCAGTTCTTC. This codes for CASSLIEGQTYNEQFF.

This rearrangement joins TRBV19 to TRBJ1-4; 8 nucleotides align to TRBD1. V trimming: 6 bases; J trimming: 3 bases; junction bases outside the gene matches: 6. Germline assignment: CDR1 LNHDA and CDR2 SQIVND (reference sequence). This CDR3 comprises 15 residues. CDR3 protein: CASSPRTGSNEKLFF. CDR3 coding DNA: TGTGCCAGTAGCCCCCGGACAGGGTCTAATGAAAAACTGTTTTTT.

V is TRBV4-3 and J is TRBJ2-7, with TRBD2 matching 9 bases. The germline V gene has CDR1 LGHNA and CDR2 YSLEER. J gave up 4 bases and V 0 bases, and 4 bases lay outside the gene matches. CDR3 length equals 15 residues. CDR3 bases: TGCGCCAGCAGCCAAGATATGACTAGCGGATACGAGCAGTACTTC. It translates to CASSQDMTSGYEQYF.

The V and J genes are TRBV7-2 and TRBJ2-7; D may be TRBD2 (6 bases). CDR1 and CDR2 (germline): SGHTA, FQGNSA. V was pared by 5 bases and J by 6 bases, with 20 bases between. The CDR3 loop spans 15 amino acids. CDR3: CASSPWGREAGEQYF. CDR3 coding DNA: TGTGCCAGCAGCCCATGGGGCAGGGAAGCGGGCGAGCAGTACTTC.

This clone appeared once. For the CDR3, the DNA is TGTGCCAGCTCACCACCGCAGGGGATCGCCGAGCAGTACTTC. Its protein product is CASSPPQGIAEQYF. V usage is TRBV18 and J usage is TRBJ2-7; perhaps TRBD1 as D (6 bases). The CDR3 extends over 14 amino acids. CDR1 is KGHSH, CDR2 LQKENI, per germline. V was shortened by 0 bases and J by 6 bases, with 12 bases between the two germline ends.

The gene calls are TRBV4-3 and TRBJ2-3; D unresolved. The CDR3 totals 13 residues. Looked up from germline, CDR1 is LGHNA and CDR2 is YSLEER. The ends were cut back, 0 bases at V and 4 bases at J, with 5 bases in the middle. The CDR3 DNA follows: TGCGCCAGCAGCCAAGAAAACGCAGATACGCAGTATTTT. Translated, it gives CASSQENADTQYF.

The sample holds one count of this clone. The gene calls are TRBV5-4 and TRBJ2-7; 9 bases match TRBD2. The CDR3 is 14 residues long. Germline CDR1 is SGHNT and CDR2 is YYREEE (reference sequence). V lost 4 bases, J lost 2 bases, and 4 bases stayed unmatched. The CDR3 loop reads CASSLAGLPYEQYF. The CDR3 bases are TGTGCCAGCAGCCTAGCGGGGTTGCCCTACGAGCAGTACTTC.

V gene TRBV6-6 combines with J gene TRBJ2-2; D could derive from TRBD1 or TRBD2 (5 bases each). This CDR3 contains 12 residues. The ends were cut back, 6 bases at V and 9 bases at J, with 11 bases in the middle. Germline CDR1 and CDR2: MNHNY and SVGAGI (reference sequence). CDR3 bases: TGTGCCAGCAGCAGGGACGGCTGGGAGCTGTTTTTT. This codes for CASSRDGWELFF.

V and J are TRBV9 and TRBJ1-1, with 8 bases lining up with TRBD1. J gave up 5 bases and V 3 bases, and 9 bases lay outside the gene matches. The CDR3 sequence is 15 residues long. Germline values: CDR1 SGDLS, CDR2 YYNGEE. The CDR3 nucleotides read TGTGCCAGCAGCGCGGAGGACAGGGTGTGGACTGAAGCTTTCTTT. Protein sequence: CASSAEDRVWTEAFF.

The chain employs TRBV28 and TRBJ2-2; D gene ambiguous. From germline, CDR1 is MDHEN and CDR2 SYDVKM. V gave up 2 bases and J gave up 4 bases, with 8 bases separating them. The CDR3 spans 14 residues. The CDR3 DNA is TGTGCCAGCAGTTTAAGGTCGAGCACCGGGGAGCTGTTTTTT. Encoded protein: CASSLRSSTGELFF.

V usage is TRBV6-4 and J usage is TRBJ1-1; D is undetermined. The V and J ends lost 0 bases and 7 bases respectively, with 9 bases between them. The germline V gene has CDR1 MRHNA and CDR2 SNTAGT. The CDR3 covers 13 residues. The CDR3 region is CASSDSGNGEAFF. The CDR3 DNA reads TGTGCCAGCAGTGACTCCGGCAACGGTGAAGCTTTCTTT.

Regarding this clone: The same CDR3 can be traced to other DNA sequences in this sample. The CDR3: CASSDSGDTDTQYF. CDR3 nucleotide sequence: TGTGCCAGCAGTGACTCGGGAGACACAGATACGCAGTATTTT. The V call is TRBV6-4, the J call TRBJ2-3, with D perhaps TRBD2 (5 bases). Deletions cut 0 bases from V and 2 bases from J, with 6 bases between. The CDR3 is 14 amino acids. In germline, CDR1 is MRHNA, CDR2 SNTAGT.

V gene TRBV11-2 combines with J gene TRBJ1-1; D remains ambiguous. CDR3 size: 13 residues. Trimming shortened V by 4 bases and J by 7 bases, and 13 bases separated the two germline ends. CDR1 is SGHAT, CDR2 FQNNGV, per germline. The CDR3 region has the DNA TGTGCCAGCAGCTCGGGCCCGGCTTATGAAGCTTTCTTT. This translates into CASSSGPAYEAFF.

J is TRBJ2-2 and V is TRBV6-5; tentatively, D is TRBD1 (6 bases). Trimming cost V 8 bases and J 1 base, with 11 bases left between them. Germline V gene sequence: CDR1 MNHEY, CDR2 SVGAGI. The CDR3 is made up of 14 amino acids. This CDR3 is CASARTVNTGELFF. The CDR3 DNA reads as TGTGCCAGCGCGAGGACAGTGAACACCGGGGAGCTGTTTTTT.

Concerning this clone itself: The sample holds other DNA sequences that translate to the same CDR3. The chain combines TRBV6-4 with TRBJ2-2; D possibly corresponds to TRBD1 (5 bases). V was pared by 3 bases and J by 3 bases, with 5 bases between. There are 13 residues in the CDR3. From germline, CDR1 is MRHNA and CDR2 SNTAGT. The CDR3 region is CASSEGDTGELFF. In DNA, the CDR3 is TGTGCCAGCAGTGAAGGGGACACCGGGGAGCTGTTTTTT.

The chain is built from TRBV10-2 and TRBJ2-7; D unresolved. Germline V gene data show CDR1 as WSHSY and CDR2 as SAAADI. Trimming stripped 5 bases from V and 3 bases from J, with 5 bases between. This CDR3 has 11 residues. CDR3 DNA sequence: TGCGCCAGCAGTCCTAGCTACGAGCAGTACTTC. Its translation: CASSPSYEQYF.